Each of the 6 T cell receptor beta chains below was sequenced from the same sample in a study of cytomegalovirus exposure and HLA in healthy donors. The PCR used 60 Vbeta and 13 Jbeta primers. Sequencing used immunoSEQ multiplex PCR; TCRdb keeps in-frame clones, though not all of them. The data show 150,000 to 200,000 clones, 60% to 80% seen once. The sequenced sample was PBMCs. The receptors come from a man in his fifties or sixties in good health and CMV-seropositive.

The rearrangement links TRBV2 to TRBJ2-5; 9 bases match TRBD1. The CDR3 has 14 residues. Trimming took 5 bases from V and 6 from J; bases not matched to a gene: 7. Germline assignment: CDR1 SNHLY and CDR2 FYNNEI. The CDR3 region is CASSPDRGRQTQYF. Written as DNA, the CDR3 is TGTGCCAGCAGTCCGGACAGGGGTAGGCAGACCCAGTACTTC.

V is TRBV5-4 and J is TRBJ2-5; TRBD1 agrees at 9 bases. The CDR3 runs to 16 residues. Trimming cost V 5 bases and J 0 bases; bases outside gene matches: 8. CDR1 and CDR2 from the germline V gene are SGHNT and YYREEE (reference sequence). The CDR3 loop reads CASSYGTGTYQETQYF. CDR3 DNA: TGTGCCAGCAGTTATGGGACAGGGACGTACCAAGAGACCCAGTACTTC.

V gene TRBV5-1 combines with J gene TRBJ1-6; no clear D gene. Trimming removed 0 bases from V and 6 bases from J, with 13 bases in between. This CDR3 comprises 16 residues. CDR1 and CDR2 (germline): SGHRS, YFSETQ. CDR3 in DNA: TGCGCCAGCAGCTTGGACGTTCAACCGGGTAATTCACCCCTCCACTTT. Its protein is CASSLDVQPGNSPLHF.

The CDR3 is CASSAGGGEQFF. For the CDR3, the DNA is TGTGCCAGCAGCGCAGGGGGCGGTGAGCAGTTCTTC. This chain links TRBV9 with TRBJ2-1; TRBD1 aligns across 8 bases. The CDR3 runs 12 residues. V shed 3 bases and J 9 bases; nucleotides not matched to a gene: 2. In germline, CDR1 is SGDLS, CDR2 YYNGEE.

The rearrangement joins TRBV29-1 to TRBJ2-7; 9 bases agree with TRBD1. Germline V gene data show CDR1 as SQVTM and CDR2 as ANQGSEA. Germline trimming cut 3 bases from V and 2 bases from J; bases unmatched to any gene: 5. The CDR3 contains 14 residues. The CDR3 DNA reads as TGCAGCGTTGAGGGGGACAGGGACCCCTACGAGCAGTACTTC. This translates into CSVEGDRDPYEQYF.

V usage is TRBV2 and J usage is TRBJ2-7, with D possibly TRBD1 on 5 matching bases. CDR3 length equals 14 residues. The germline V and J ends were trimmed by 8 bases and 2 bases, with 16 bases remaining between them. Germline values: CDR1 SNHLY, CDR2 FYNNEI. CDR3 residues: CASQDSLSTYEQYV. CDR3 DNA sequence: TGTGCCAGCCAAGACAGTCTCTCAACCTACGAGCAGTACGTC.